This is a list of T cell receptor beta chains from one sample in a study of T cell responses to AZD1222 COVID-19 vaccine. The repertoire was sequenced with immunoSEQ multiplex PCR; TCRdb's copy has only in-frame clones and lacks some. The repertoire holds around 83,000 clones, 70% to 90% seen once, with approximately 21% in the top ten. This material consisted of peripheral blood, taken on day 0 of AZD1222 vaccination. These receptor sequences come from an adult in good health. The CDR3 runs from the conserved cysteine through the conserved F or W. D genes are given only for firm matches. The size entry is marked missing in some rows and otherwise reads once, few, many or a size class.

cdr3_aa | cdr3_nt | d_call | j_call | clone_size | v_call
CASSPTRLDRGTEAFF | TGTGCCAGCTCACCCACTCGATTGGACAGGGGCACTGAAGCTTTCTTT | TRBD1 | TRBJ1-1 | . | TRBV18
CASSLGGSAGEETQYF | TGTGCCAGCAGCTTGGGGGGGTCGGCAGGGGAAGAGACCCAGTACTTC | . | TRBJ2-5 | . | TRBV5-4
CASSDANEQFF | TGTGCCAGCAGTGACGCCAATGAGCAGTTCTTC | . | TRBJ2-1 | . | TRBV6-1
CASSQDLAQPQHF | TGTGCCAGCAGCCAAGACTTGGCTCAGCCCCAGCATTTT | . | TRBJ1-5 | . | TRBV3-1/TRBV3-2
CASSQDSRSLYEQYF | TGCGCCAGCAGCCAAGATTCTAGAAGTCTCTACGAGCAGTACTTC | . | TRBJ2-7 | . | TRBV4-1
CASSLAADYGYTF | TGTGCCAGCAGCTTAGCGGCAGACTATGGCTACACCTTC | . | TRBJ1-2 | once | TRBV7-9
CSASARELNTEAFF | TGCAGTGCTAGTGCGAGAGAATTGAACACTGAAGCTTTCTTT | . | TRBJ1-1 | . | TRBV20-1
CASQADRATEAFF | TGTGCCAGTCAAGCGGACAGGGCGACTGAAGCTTTCTTT | TRBD1 | TRBJ1-1 | . | TRBV19
CASTFLGGTEAFF | TGTGCCAGCACCTTTCTGGGGGGCACTGAAGCTTTCTTT | . | TRBJ1-1 | . | TRBV7-9
CASSPSHPWTLRAGYTF | TGTGCCAGCAGTCCATCACACCCTTGGACCTTACGGGCTGGCTACACCTTC | . | TRBJ1-2 | . | TRBV28
CASSPQTASAGELFF | TGTGCCAGCAGCCCCCAGACAGCTTCGGCCGGGGAGCTGTTTTTT | . | TRBJ2-2 | many | TRBV28
CASSEERGGDIQYF | TGTGCCAGCAGTGAAGAGCGGGGGGGAGACATTCAGTACTTC | TRBD2 | TRBJ2-4 | . | TRBV6-1